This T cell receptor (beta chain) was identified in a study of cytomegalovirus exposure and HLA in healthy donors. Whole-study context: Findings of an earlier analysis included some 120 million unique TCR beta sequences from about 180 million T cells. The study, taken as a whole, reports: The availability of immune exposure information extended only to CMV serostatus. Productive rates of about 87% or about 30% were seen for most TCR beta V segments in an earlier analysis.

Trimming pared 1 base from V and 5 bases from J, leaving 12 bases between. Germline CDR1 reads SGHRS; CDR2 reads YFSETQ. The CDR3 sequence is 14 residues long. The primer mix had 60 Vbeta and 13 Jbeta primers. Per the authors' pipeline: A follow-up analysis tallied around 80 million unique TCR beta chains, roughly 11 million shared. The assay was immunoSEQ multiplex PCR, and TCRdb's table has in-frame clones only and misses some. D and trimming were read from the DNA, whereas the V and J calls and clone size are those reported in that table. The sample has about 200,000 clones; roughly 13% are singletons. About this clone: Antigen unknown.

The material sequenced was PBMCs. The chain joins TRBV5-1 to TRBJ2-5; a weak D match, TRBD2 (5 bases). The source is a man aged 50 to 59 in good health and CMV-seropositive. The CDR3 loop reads CASSLNLGGETQYF. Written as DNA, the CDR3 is TGCGCCAGCAGCTTGAATCTCGGCGGGGAGACCCAGTACTTC.